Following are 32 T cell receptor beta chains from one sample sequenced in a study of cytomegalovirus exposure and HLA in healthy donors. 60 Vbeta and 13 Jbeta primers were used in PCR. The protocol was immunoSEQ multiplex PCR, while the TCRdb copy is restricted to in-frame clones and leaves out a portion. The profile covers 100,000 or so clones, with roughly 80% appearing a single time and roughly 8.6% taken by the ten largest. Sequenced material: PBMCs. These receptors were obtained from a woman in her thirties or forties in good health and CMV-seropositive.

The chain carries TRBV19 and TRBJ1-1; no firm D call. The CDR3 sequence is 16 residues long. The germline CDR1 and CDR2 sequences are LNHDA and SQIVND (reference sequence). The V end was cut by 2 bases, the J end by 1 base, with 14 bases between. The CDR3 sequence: CASSITGRAGNTEAFF. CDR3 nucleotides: TGTGCCAGTAGTATAACTGGGAGAGCGGGGAACACTGAAGCTTTCTTT.

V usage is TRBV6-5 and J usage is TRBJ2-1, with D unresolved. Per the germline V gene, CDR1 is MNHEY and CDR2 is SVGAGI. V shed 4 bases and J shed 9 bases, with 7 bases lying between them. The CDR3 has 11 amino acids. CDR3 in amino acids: CASSLRSEQFF. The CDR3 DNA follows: TGTGCCAGCAGTTTGCGGAGTGAGCAGTTCTTC.

The CDR3 region has the DNA TGTGCCAGCAGCGTATGGTACGGGAGCGCAGATACGCAGTATTTT. Protein product: CASSVWYGSADTQYF. This chain uses TRBV9 with TRBJ2-3, with D maybe TRBD2 (6 bases). Per germline, CDR1 SGDLS and CDR2 YYNGEE. CDR3 length: 15 residues. V lost 1 base to trimming and J lost 4 bases, with 13 bases between them.

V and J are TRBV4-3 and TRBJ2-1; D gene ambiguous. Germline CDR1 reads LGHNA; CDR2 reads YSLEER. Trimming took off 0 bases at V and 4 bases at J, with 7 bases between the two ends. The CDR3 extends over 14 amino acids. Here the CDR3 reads CASSQETVYNEQFF. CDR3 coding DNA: TGCGCCAGCAGCCAAGAAACGGTATACAATGAGCAGTTCTTC.

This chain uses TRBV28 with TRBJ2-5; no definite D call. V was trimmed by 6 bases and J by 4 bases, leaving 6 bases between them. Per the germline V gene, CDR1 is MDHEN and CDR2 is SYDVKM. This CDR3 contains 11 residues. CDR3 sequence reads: CASRAGETQYF. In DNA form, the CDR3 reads TGTGCCAGCAGGGCAGGAGAGACCCAGTACTTC.

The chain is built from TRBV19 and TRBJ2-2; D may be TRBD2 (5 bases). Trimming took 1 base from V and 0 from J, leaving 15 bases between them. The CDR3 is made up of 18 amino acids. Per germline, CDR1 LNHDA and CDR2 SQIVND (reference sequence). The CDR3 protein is CASSIVRGPRTNTGELFF. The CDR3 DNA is TGTGCCAGTAGTATAGTGAGAGGGCCGAGGACGAACACCGGGGAGCTGTTTTTT.

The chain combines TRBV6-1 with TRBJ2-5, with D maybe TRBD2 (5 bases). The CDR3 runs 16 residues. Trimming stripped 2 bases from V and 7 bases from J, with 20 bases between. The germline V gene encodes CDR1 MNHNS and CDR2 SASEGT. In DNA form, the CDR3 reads TGTGCCAGCAGTGAAATGTTCGAGGGTACTCTCGGGACCCAGTACTTC. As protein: CASSEMFEGTLGTQYF.

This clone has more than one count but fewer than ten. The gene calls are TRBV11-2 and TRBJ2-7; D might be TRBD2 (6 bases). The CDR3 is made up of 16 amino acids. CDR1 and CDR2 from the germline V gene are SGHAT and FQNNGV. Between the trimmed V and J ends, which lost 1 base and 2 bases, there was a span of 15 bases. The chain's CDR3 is CASSLVGLAFTYEQYF. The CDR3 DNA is TGTGCCAGCAGCTTAGTGGGTCTAGCGTTTACCTACGAGCAGTACTTC.

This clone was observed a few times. This chain's CDR3 is CASSIGTGWYEQYF. The CDR3, as DNA: TGTGCCAGTAGTATAGGGACAGGCTGGTACGAGCAGTACTTC. The chain recombines TRBV19 with TRBJ2-7; 7 bases line up with TRBD1. The V segment lost 1 base and the J segment 4 bases; nucleotides outside the gene matches: 4. The CDR3 covers 14 residues. Germline V gene data show CDR1 as LNHDA and CDR2 as SQIVND (reference sequence).

CDR3 DNA: TGCAGTGCTAGCACAGGCTATGGCTACACCTTC. Protein product: CSASTGYGYTF. V gene TRBV20-1 combines with J gene TRBJ1-2, with a tentative D call TRBD1 (5 bases). The V and J ends lost 3 bases and 4 bases respectively, with 6 bases between them. This CDR3 is built from 11 residues. Germline CDR1 and CDR2: DFQATT and SNEGSKA (reference sequence).

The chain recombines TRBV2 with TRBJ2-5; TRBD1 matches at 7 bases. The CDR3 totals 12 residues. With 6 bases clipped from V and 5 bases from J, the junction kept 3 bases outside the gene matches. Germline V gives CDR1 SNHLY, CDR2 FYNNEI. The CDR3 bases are TGTGCCAGCAGCCTGGACAGGGAGACCCAGTACTTC. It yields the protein CASSLDRETQYF.

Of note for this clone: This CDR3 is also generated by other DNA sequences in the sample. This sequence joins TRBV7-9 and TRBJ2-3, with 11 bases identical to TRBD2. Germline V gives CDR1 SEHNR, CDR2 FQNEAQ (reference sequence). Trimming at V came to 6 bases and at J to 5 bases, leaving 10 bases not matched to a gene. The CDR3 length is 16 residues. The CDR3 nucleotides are TGTGCCAGCAGGGAATTACTAGCGGGAGTAGAAGATACGCAGTATTTT. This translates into CASRELLAGVEDTQYF.

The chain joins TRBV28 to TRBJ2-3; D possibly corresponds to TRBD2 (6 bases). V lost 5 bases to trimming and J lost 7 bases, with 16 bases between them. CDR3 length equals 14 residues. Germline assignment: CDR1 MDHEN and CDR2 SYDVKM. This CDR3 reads CASSQHLAGYTQYF. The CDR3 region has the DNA TGTGCCAGCAGTCAACATTTGGCGGGGTATACGCAGTATTTT. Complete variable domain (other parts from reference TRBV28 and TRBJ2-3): DVKVTQSSRYLVKRTGEKVFLECVQDMDHENMFWYRQDPGLGLRLIYFSYDVKMKEKGDIPEGYSVSREKKERFSLILESASTNQTSMYLCASSQHLAGYTQYFGPGTRLTVL.

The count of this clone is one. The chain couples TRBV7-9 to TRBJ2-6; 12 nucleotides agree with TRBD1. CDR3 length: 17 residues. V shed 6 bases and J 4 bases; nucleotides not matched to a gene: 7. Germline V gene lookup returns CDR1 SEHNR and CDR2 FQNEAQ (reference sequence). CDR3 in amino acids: CASRSGQGARGANVLTF. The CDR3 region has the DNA TGTGCCAGCAGATCGGGACAGGGGGCGCGCGGGGCCAACGTCCTGACTTTC.

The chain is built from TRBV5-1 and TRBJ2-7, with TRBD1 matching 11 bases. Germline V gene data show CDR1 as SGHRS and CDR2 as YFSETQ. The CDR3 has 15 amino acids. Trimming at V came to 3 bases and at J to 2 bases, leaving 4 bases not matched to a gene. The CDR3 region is CASSYRTGGTYEQYF. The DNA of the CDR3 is TGCGCCAGCAGCTACCGGACAGGGGGCACCTACGAGCAGTACTTC.

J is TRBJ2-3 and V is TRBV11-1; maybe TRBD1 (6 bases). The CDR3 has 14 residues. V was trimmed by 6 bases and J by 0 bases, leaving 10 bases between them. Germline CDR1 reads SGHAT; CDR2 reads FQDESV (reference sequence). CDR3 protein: CASRRTASTDTQYF. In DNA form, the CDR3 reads TGTGCCAGCAGACGGACAGCTAGCACAGATACGCAGTATTTT.

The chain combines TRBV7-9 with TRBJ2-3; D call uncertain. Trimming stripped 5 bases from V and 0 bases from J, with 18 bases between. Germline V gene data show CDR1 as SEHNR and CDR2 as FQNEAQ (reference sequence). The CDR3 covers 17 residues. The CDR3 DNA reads TGTGCCAGCAGCCCAACCTCAGCGTCCACTAGCACAGATACGCAGTATTTT. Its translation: CASSPTSASTSTDTQYF.

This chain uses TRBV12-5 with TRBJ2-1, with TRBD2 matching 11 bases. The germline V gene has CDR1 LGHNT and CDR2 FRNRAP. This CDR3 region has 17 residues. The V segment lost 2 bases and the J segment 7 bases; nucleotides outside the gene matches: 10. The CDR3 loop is CASGLRIAGGIYNEQFF. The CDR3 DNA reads TGTGCTAGTGGTTTGAGGATAGCGGGGGGGATATATAATGAGCAGTTCTTC.

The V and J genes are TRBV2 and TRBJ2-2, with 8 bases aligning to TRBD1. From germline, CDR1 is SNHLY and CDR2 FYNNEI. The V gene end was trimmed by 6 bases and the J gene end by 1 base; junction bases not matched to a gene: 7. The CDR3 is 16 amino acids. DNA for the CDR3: TGTGCCAGCAGCCTGGACAGGGACAGGAACACCGGGGAGCTGTTTTTT. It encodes CASSLDRDRNTGELFF.

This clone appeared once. The CDR3 nucleotides read TGTGCCAGCACCTACCTTGGACAGGGGGCAGATACGCAGTATTTT. Its translation is CASTYLGQGADTQYF. The chain is built from TRBV7-2 and TRBJ2-3; 10 bases are shared with TRBD1. The V and J ends lost 7 bases and 4 bases, in that order; junction bases with no gene match: 8. From germline, CDR1 is SGHTA and CDR2 FQGNSA. This CDR3 contains 15 residues.

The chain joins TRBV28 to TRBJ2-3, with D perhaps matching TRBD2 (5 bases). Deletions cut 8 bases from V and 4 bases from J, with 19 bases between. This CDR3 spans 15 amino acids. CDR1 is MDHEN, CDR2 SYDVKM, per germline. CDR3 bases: TGTGCCAGCGTTCTTCAACCGGGGTTCGCAGATACGCAGTATTTT. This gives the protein CASVLQPGFADTQYF.

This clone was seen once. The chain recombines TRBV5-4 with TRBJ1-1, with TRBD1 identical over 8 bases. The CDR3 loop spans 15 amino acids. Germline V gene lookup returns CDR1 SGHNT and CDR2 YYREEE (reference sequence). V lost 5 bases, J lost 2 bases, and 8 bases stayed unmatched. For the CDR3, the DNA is TGTGCCAGCAGAACCCCGGGACAGGACAACACTGAAGCTTTCTTT. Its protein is CASRTPGQDNTEAFF.

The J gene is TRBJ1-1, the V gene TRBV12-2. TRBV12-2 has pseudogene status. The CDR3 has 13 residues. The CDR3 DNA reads TGTGCAAGTCGCTTAGCGCGGTACACTGAAGCTTTCTTT. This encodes CASRLARYTEAFF.

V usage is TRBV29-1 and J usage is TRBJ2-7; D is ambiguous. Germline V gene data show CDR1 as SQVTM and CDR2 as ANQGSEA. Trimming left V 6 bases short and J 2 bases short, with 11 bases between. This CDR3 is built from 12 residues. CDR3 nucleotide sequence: TGCAGCGTGATGGTAGCCACCTACGAGCAGTACTTC. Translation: CSVMVATYEQYF.

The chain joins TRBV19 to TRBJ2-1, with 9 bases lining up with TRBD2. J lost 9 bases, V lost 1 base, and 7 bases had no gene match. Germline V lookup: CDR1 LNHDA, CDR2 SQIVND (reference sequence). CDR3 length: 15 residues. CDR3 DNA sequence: TGTGCCAGTAGTATAGCCCTACTAGCGGGCCTTGAGCAGTTCTTC. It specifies CASSIALLAGLEQFF. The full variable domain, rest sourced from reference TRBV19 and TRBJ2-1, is DGGITQSPKYLFRKEGQNVTLSCEQNLNHDAMYWYRQDPGQGLRLIYYSQIVNDFQKGDIAEGYSVSREKKESFPLTVTSAQKNPTAFYLCASSIALLAGLEQFFGPGTRLTVL.

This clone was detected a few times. CDR3 DNA: TGTGCCAGCAGCTTTCAGTTTGGCCCTTATTTACGGGGATATGAAAAACTGTTTTTT. It encodes CASSFQFGPYLRGYEKLFF. The J gene is TRBJ1-4, the V gene TRBV11-2; D is uncertain. V was cut by 3 bases and J by 6 bases, with 26 bases left in between. In germline, CDR1 is SGHAT, CDR2 FQNNGV. This CDR3 comprises 19 residues.

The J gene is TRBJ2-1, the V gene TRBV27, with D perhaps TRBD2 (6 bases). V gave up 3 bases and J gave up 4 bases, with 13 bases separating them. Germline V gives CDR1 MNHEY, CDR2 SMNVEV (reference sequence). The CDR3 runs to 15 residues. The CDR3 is CASSLGLGLYNEQFF. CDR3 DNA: TGTGCCAGCAGTTTGGGACTGGGACTTTACAATGAGCAGTTCTTC.

Here the CDR3 reads CAIRASGGPVNTGELFF. DNA for the CDR3: TGTGCCATCAGGGCTAGCGGGGGGCCCGTTAACACCGGGGAGCTGTTTTTT. J is TRBJ2-2 and V is TRBV10-3, with 11 bases lining up with TRBD2. Germline CDR1 is ENHRY and CDR2 is SYGVKD. The CDR3 is 17 residues long. V shed 6 bases and J 2 bases; nucleotides not matched to a gene: 8.

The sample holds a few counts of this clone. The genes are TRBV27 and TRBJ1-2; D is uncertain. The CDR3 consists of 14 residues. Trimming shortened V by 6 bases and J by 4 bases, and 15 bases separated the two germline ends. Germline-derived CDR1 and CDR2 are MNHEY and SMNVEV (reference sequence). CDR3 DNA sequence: TGTGCCAGCAGGTTAAATGGGGAGGTCTATGGCTACACCTTC. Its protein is CASRLNGEVYGYTF.

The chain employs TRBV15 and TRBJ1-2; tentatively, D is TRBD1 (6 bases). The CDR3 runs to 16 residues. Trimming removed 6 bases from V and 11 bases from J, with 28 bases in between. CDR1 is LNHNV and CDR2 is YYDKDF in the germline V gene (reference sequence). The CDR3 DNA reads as TGTGCCACCAGGACGGACAGAAATCCTATGGCTACGGGTTACACCTTC. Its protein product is CATRTDRNPMATGYTF.

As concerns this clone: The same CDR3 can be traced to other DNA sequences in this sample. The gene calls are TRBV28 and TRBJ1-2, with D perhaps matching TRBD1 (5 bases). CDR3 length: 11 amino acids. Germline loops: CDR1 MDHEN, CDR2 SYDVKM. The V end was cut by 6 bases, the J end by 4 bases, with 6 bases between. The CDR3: CASSTGYGYTF. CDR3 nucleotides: TGTGCCAGCAGCACAGGCTATGGCTACACCTTC.

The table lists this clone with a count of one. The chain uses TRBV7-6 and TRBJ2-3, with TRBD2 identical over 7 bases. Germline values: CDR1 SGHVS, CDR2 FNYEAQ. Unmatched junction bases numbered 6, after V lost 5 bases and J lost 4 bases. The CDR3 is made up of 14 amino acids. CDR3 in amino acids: CASSPTSAPDTQYF. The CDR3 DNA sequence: TGTGCCAGCAGCCCTACTAGCGCCCCAGATACGCAGTATTTT.